The sequence of this T cell receptor (beta chain) was determined in a study of OX40 agonist ivuxolimab in advanced cancers. Study at large: Three patients got partial responses; one had hepatocellular carcinoma and two had cutaneous melanoma. Overall study results and limits: CD8+ T cells were the subset that, on average, had more expanded clones than CD4+.

With regard to this clone: Its antigen is as yet unknown.

This table comes from immunoSEQ multiplex PCR, and its TCRdb copy is limited to in-frame clones, with some not included. The table has tens of thousands of clones, around 80% seen once; the top ten hold roughly 5%. The CDR3 is 15 amino acids. J lost 4 bases, V lost 3 bases, and 6 bases had no gene match. Germline values: CDR1 MDHEN, CDR2 SYDVKM. The TCR was taken from an adult with an advanced solid tumor such as melanoma, head and neck, liver or kidney cancer. The chain joins TRBV28 to TRBJ1-5; 7 nucleotides agree with TRBD1. The sequencing here drew on CD4+ or CD8+ T cells sorted from blood, taken in a trial of the OX40 agonist ivuxolimab. CDR3 residues: CASSFLTGNNQPQHF. The CDR3 DNA sequence: TGTGCCAGCAGTTTCCTGACAGGGAATAATCAGCCCCAGCATTTT.